This record looks at one T cell receptor beta chain sequence and its context. Only a few counts were recorded for this clone. Its target antigen remains unknown. No much larger clone exists at a distance of one base, and base qualities are not known. Receptors were amplified or captured by the immunoSEQ multiplex PCR assay. For TCR sequencing, RNA was extracted from every sample and reverse transcribed into cDNA to serve as template. SuperScript III was used for first-strand cDNA synthesis, primed with a 2:1 mix of oligo-dT and random hexamers. A synthetic immune receptor repertoire was used to measure amplification bias, and any remaining bias was corrected computationally. The source study handled its data this way. After raw reads were preprocessed to remove errors, the CDR3 was defined following IMGT conventions as running from the conserved cysteine to phenylalanine. Clonality was computed as 1 minus the Shannon entropy, with the entropy normalized by log2 of the number of productive unique TCRs. Scalp TCRbeta sequences were cross-referenced with sorted blood CD4 and CD8 repertoires so that the CD4 or CD8 identity of scalp clones could be inferred. As stored in TCRdb, this immuneACCESS dataset retains in-frame rearrangements with V and J assigned. A fraction of the clones does not appear; measured against another copy, unresolved V genes explain less than half of the discrepancy, and the remainder lacks a known reason. V, J and clone size reflect that table, while D and trimming were determined from the DNA. This sample gives 110,000 to 150,000 clones in total; around 51% of them show up just once. Around 1% of the sample comes from the top ten.

This specimen belongs to a study of CD8+ T cells in alopecia areata (dated by TCRdb to the late 2010s). General notes on the study: The treated patients took part in an open-label pilot trial in which moderate-to-severe alopecia areata was treated with oral tofacitinib at 5 to 10 mg twice daily. Patients received tofacitinib for 6 to 18 months and were then followed off drug for 6 months to check for delayed response and recurrence. RNA was extracted with the PAXgene miRNA kit for fixed scalp, the miRNeasy kit for PBMCs, and the RNeasy kit for mouse skin. The study used high-throughput TCRbeta sequencing to examine T cell clonal expansion in alopecia areata, in both the C3H/HeJ mouse model and human patients. Human TCRbeta sequencing covered scalp tissue and sorted CD4+ and CD8+ peripheral blood T cells from patchy and totalis/universalis alopecia areata patients and healthy controls. immunoSEQ multiplex PCR using 35 Vbeta forward primers and 13 Jbeta reverse primers was used to amplify TCRbeta CDR3 regions. Scalp clonality was compared across normal scalp (n=4), patchy alopecia areata scalp (n=8), and alopecia totalis/universalis scalp (n=8). Biopsies were taken from tofacitinib-treated patients at baseline and again at 4 and 24 weeks into treatment, and several of those patients also had a later scalp biopsy. Results and caveats for the whole study, not just this receptor: Resident alphabeta T cells in normal human skin are also sequenced, complicating scalp TCR repertoire analysis, unlike mouse skin dominated by gammadelta T cells. Higher clonality and more expanded CD8+ clones were observed in lesional scalp than in normal scalp, particularly in alopecia totalis/universalis, a finding suggestive of antigenic drive. Shared TCR sequences between patients were less evident than in mice, which may be partly attributable to HLA diversity in the patient population.

Measured from the cysteine to the phenylalanine, the CDR3 is 12 residues long. The read is trimmed to its CDR3 DNA, 36 bases read in frame from base 1. The germline V gene encodes CDR1 GTSNPN and CDR2 SVGIG (reference sequence). V was cut back by 5 bases and J by 8 bases, leaving a gap of 15 bases between them. The time point label of this sample denotes: baseline before oral tofacitinib. From alopecia areata patients, peripheral blood was collected along with lesional scalp punch biopsies. After PBMCs were isolated by density centrifugation and stained for CD3, CD4 and CD8, a FACSAria was used to sort CD4+ and CD8+ T cells.

The source material was CD4+ T cells sorted from blood, sampled at week 0. The TCR sequence derives from a human donor with alopecia areata. The chain is made from TRBV30 and TRBJ1-2; the D gene is perhaps TRBD1, on 5 matching bases. CDR3 region: CAWDRRNRGYTF. The DNA reads TGTGCCTGGGACCGCCGGAACAGGGGCTACACCTTC.